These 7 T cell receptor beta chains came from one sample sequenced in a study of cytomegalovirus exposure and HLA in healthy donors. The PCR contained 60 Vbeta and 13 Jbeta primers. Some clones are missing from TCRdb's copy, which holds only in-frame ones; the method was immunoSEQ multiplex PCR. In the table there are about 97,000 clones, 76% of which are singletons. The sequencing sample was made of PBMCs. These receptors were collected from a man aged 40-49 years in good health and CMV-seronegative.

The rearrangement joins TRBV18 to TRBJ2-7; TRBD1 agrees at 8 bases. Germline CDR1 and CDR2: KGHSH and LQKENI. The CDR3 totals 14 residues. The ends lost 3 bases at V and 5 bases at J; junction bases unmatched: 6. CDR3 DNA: TGTGCCAGCTCACCGGGGACAGGTTATAACGAGCAGTACGTC. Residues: CASSPGTGYNEQYV.

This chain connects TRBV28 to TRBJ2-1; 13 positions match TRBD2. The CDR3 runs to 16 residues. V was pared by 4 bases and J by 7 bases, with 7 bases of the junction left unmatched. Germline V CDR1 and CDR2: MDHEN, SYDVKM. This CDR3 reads CASSSPLAGGRNEQFF. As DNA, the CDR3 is TGTGCCAGCAGTTCCCCACTAGCGGGGGGGCGTAATGAGCAGTTCTTC.

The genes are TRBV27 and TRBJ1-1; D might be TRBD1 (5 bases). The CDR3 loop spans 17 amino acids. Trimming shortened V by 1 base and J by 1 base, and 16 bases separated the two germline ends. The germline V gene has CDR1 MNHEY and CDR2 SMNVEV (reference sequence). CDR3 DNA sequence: TGTGCCAGCAGTTTATGGGGGGGGTGGTCTGGGAACACTGAAGCTTTCTTT. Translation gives CASSLWGGWSGNTEAFF.

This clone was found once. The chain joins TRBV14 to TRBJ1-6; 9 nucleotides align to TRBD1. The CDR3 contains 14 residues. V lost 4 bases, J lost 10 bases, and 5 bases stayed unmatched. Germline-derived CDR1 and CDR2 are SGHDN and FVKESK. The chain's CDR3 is CASSPGQGYSPLHF. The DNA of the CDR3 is TGTGCCAGCAGCCCCGGACAGGGGTACTCACCCCTCCACTTT.

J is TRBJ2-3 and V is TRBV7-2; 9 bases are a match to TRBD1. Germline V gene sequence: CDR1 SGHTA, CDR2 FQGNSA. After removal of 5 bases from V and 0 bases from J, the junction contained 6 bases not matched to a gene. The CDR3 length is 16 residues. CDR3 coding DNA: TGTGCCAGCAGCAAGGGGACAGGGACTAGCACAGATACGCAGTATTTT. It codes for CASSKGTGTSTDTQYF.

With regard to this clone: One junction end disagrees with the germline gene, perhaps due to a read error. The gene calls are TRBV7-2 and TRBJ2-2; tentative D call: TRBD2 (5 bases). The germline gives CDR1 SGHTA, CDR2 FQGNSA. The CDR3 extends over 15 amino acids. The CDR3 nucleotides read TGTGCCAGCAGCTTACCCCGACTATACACCGGGGAGCTGCTTTTT. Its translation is CASSLPRLYTGELLF.

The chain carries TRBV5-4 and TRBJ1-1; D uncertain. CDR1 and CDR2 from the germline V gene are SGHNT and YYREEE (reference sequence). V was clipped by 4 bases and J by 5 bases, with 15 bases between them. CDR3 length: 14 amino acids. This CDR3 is CASSTTAGRTEAFF. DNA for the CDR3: TGTGCCAGCAGCACGACGGCAGGTAGGACTGAAGCTTTCTTT.